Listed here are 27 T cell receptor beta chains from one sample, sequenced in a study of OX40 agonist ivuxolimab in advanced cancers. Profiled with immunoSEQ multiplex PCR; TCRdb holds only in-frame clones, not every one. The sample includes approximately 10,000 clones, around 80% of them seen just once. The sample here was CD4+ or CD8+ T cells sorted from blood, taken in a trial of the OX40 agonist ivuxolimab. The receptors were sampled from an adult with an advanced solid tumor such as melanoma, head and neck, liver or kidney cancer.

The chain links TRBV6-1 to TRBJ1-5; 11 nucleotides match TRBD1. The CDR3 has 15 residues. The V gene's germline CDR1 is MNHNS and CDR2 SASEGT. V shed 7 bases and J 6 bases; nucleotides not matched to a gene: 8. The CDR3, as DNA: TGTGCCAGCATACCGGGACAGGGGGAAACTCAGCCCCAGCATTTT. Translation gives CASIPGQGETQPQHF.

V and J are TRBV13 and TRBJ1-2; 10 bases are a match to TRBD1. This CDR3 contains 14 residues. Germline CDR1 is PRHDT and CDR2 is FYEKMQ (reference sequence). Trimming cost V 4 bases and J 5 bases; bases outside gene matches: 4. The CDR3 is CASSWGTGDYGYTF. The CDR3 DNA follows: TGTGCCAGCAGCTGGGGGACAGGGGATTATGGCTACACCTTC.

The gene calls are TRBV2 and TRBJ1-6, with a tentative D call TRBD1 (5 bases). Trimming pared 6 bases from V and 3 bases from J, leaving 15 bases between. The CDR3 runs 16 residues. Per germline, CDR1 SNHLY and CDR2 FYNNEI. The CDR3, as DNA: TGTGCCAGCAGGCAGGGTTTCGGCAACTATAATTCACCCCTCCACTTT. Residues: CASRQGFGNYNSPLHF.

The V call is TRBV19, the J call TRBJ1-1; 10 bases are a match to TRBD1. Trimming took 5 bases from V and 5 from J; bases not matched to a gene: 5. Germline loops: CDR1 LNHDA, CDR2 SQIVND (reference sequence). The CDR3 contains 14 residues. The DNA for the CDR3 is TGTGCCAGTAGTTTGGGACAGGGGTGGACTGAAGCTTTCTTT. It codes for CASSLGQGWTEAFF.

This CDR3 is CASSAVGRPNQPQHF. As DNA, the CDR3 is TGTGCCAGCAGCGCCGTGGGACGGCCCAATCAGCCCCAGCATTTT. The chain couples TRBV5-8 to TRBJ1-5, with D possibly matching TRBD1 (5 bases). Germline-derived CDR1 and CDR2 are SGHTS and YDEGEE. The V end was cut by 4 bases, the J end by 3 bases, with 14 bases between. The length of the CDR3 is 15 residues.

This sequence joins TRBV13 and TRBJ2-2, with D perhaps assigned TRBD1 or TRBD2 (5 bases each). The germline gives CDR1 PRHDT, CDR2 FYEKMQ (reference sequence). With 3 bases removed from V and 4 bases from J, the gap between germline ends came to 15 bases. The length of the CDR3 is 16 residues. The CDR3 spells CASSLGPLFGTGELFF. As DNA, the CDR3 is TGTGCCAGCAGCTTGGGACCCCTTTTTGGCACCGGGGAGCTGTTTTTT.

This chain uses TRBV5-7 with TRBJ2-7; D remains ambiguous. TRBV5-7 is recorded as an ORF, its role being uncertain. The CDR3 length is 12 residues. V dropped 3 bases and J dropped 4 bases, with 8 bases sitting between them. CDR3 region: CASSSNDYEQYF. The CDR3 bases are TGTGCCAGCAGCTCAAATGATTACGAGCAGTACTTC.

CDR3 sequence: CASSPGQGQYF. CDR3 DNA sequence: TGTGCCAGCAGTCCGGGACAGGGGCAGTACTTC. The chain joins TRBV6-1 to TRBJ2-7; TRBD1 aligns across 9 bases. Trimming removed 5 bases from V and 9 bases from J; junction bases left unmatched: 2. Germline V gene sequence: CDR1 MNHNS, CDR2 SASEGT. The CDR3 contains 11 residues.

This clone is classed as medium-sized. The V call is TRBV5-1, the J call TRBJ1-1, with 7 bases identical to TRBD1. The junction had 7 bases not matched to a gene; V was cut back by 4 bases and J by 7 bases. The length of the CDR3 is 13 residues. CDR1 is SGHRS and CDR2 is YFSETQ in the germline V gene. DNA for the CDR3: TGCGCCAGCAGCAGGGAGGACAGGCGTGAAGCTTTCTTT. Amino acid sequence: CASSREDRREAFF.

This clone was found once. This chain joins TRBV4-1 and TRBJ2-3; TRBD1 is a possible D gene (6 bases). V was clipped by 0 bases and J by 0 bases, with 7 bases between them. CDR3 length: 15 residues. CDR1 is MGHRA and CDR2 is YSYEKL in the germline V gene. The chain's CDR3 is CASSQEDSSTDTQYF. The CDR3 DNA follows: TGCGCCAGCAGCCAAGAGGACAGTAGCACAGATACGCAGTATTTT.

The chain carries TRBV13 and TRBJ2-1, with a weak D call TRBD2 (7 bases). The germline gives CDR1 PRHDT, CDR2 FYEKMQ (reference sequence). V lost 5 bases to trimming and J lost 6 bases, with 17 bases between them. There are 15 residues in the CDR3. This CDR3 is CASSRWGGHTNEQFF. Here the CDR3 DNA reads TGTGCCAGCAGCCGTTGGGGGGGGCATACCAATGAGCAGTTCTTC.

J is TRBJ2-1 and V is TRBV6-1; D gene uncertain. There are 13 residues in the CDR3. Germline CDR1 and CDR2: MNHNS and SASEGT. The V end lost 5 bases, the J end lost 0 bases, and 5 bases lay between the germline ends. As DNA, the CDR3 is TGTGCCAGCAGTTGGGGCTCCTACAATGAGCAGTTCTTC. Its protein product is CASSWGSYNEQFF.

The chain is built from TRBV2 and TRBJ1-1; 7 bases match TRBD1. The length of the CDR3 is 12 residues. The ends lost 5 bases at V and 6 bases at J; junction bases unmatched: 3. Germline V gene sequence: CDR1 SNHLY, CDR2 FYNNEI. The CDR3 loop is CASSLGQPEAFF. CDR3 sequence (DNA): TGTGCCAGCAGTTTGGGACAGCCTGAAGCTTTCTTT.

The CDR3 sequence is CASSELVRVFYGYTF. In DNA, the CDR3 is TGTGCCAGCAGTGAACTAGTTCGGGTGTTTTATGGCTACACCTTC. This chain connects TRBV6-1 to TRBJ1-2, with D hard to call. V lost 2 bases to trimming and J lost 5 bases, with 15 bases between them. The germline V gene encodes CDR1 MNHNS and CDR2 SASEGT. This CDR3 contains 15 residues.

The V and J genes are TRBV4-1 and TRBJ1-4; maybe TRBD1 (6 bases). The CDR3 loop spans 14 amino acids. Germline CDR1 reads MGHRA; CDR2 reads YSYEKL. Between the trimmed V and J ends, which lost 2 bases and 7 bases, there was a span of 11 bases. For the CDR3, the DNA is TGCGCCAGCAGCCAACCAGGGGTGCGTGAAAAACTGTTTTTT. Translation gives CASSQPGVREKLFF.

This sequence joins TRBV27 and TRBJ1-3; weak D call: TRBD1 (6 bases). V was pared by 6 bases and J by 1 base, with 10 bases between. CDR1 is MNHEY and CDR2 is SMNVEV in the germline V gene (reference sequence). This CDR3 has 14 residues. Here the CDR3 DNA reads TGTGCCAGCAGCAATACAGGGTCTGGAAACACCATATATTTT. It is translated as CASSNTGSGNTIYF.

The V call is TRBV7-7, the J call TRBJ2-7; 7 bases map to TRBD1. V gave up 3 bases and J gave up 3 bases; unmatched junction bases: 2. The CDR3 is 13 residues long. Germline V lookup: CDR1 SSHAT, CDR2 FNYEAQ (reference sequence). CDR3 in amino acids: CASSFDRDYEQYF. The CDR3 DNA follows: TGTGCCAGCAGCTTTGACAGGGACTACGAGCAGTACTTC.

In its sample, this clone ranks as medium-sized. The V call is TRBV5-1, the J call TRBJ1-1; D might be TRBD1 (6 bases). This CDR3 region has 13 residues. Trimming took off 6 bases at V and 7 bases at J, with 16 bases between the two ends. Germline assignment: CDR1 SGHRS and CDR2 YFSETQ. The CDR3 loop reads CASTSRGQGEAFF. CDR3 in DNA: TGCGCCAGCACCTCTCGGGGGCAGGGTGAAGCTTTCTTT.

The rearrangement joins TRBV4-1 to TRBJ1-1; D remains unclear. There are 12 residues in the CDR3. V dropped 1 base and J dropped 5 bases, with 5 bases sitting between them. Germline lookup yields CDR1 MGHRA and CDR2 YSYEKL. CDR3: CASSQGETEAFF. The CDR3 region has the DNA TGCGCCAGCAGCCAAGGTGAAACTGAAGCTTTCTTT.

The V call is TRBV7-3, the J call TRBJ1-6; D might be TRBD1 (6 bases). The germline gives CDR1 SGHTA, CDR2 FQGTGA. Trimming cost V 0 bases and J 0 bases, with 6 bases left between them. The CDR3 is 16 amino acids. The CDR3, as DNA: TGTGCCAGCAGCTTAACAGGGGGCTCCTATAATTCACCCCTCCACTTT. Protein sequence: CASSLTGGSYNSPLHF.

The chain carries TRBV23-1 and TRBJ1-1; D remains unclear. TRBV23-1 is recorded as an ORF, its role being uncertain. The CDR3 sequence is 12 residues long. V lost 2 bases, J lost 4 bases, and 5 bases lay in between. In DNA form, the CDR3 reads TGCGCCAGCAGTCAAAGGAGCACTGAAGCTTTCTTT. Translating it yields CASSQRSTEAFF.

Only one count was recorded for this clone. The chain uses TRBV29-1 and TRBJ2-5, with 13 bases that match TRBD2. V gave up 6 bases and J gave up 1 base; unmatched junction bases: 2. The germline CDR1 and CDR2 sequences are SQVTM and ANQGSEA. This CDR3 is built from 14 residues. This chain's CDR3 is CSVRTSGGQETQYF. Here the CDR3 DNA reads TGCAGCGTCCGGACTAGCGGGGGCCAAGAGACCCAGTACTTC.

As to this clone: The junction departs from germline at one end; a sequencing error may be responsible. CDR3 in amino acids: CASSLTRTNEKLFF. CDR3 DNA: TGTGCCAGCAGCCTAACAAGGACTAATGAAAAACTGTTTTTT. The genes are TRBV7-3 and TRBJ1-4; D not certain. Germline values: CDR1 SGHTA, CDR2 FQGTGA. The CDR3 has 14 residues.

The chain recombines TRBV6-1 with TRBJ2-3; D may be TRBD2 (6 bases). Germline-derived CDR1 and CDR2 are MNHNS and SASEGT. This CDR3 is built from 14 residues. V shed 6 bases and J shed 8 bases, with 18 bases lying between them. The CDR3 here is CASSQNGRGGTQYF. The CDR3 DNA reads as TGTGCCAGCAGCCAAAACGGACGGGGAGGTACGCAGTATTTT.

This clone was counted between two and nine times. The CDR3 DNA is TGTGCCAGCCTTGAGGACCTAGGGGCGCAGTATTTT. Its translation is CASLEDLGAQYF. The gene calls are TRBV25-1 and TRBJ2-3; D may be TRBD1 (5 bases). The V gene's germline CDR1 is MGHDK and CDR2 SYGVNS. The CDR3 loop spans 12 amino acids. V lost 8 bases, J lost 10 bases, and 16 bases lay in between.

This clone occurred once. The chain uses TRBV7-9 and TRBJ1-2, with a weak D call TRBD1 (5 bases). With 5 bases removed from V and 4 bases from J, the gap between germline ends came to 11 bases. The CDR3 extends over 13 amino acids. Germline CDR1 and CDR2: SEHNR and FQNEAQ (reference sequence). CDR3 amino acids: CASSAGTAYGYTF. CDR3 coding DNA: TGTGCCAGCAGCGCCGGGACGGCCTATGGCTACACCTTC.

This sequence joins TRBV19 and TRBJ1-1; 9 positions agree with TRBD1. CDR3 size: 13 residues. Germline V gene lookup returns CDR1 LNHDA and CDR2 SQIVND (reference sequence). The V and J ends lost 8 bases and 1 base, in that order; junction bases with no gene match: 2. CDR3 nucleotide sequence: TGTGCCAGTGAGGACAGGGGGAACACTGAAGCTTTCTTT. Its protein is CASEDRGNTEAFF.